The 8 T cell receptor beta chains below all came from one sample that was sequenced in a study of ipilimumab plus nivolumab after autologous stem cell transplantation. The data were produced by immunoSEQ multiplex PCR, yet TCRdb's version contains in-frame clones alone and is incomplete. The table has 8,000 to 13,000 clones, about 78% seen once. Sample: PBMCs, taken in a trial of ipilimumab plus nivolumab as post-transplant consolidation. The receptors originated from a male donor with diffuse large B-cell lymphoma.

The chain couples TRBV28 to TRBJ1-2, with a weak D call TRBD1 (6 bases). The length of the CDR3 is 12 residues. Germline assignment: CDR1 MDHEN and CDR2 SYDVKM. V gave up 3 bases and J gave up 8 bases, with 10 bases separating them. The CDR3 loop is CASSLAGGGYTF. In DNA, the CDR3 is TGTGCCAGCAGTTTGGCCGGGGGCGGCTACACCTTC.

CDR3 nucleotide sequence: TGTGCCAGCAGCTTACTTGGACTGAATAATTCACCCCTCCACTTT. It yields the protein CASSLLGLNNSPLHF. The chain employs TRBV7-4 and TRBJ1-6; D ambiguous. CDR1 and CDR2 (germline): SGHVT, SQSDAQ. The length of the CDR3 is 15 residues. V lost 2 bases to trimming and J lost 5 bases, with 10 bases between them.

The rearrangement joins TRBV7-9 to TRBJ2-3; D possibly corresponds to TRBD1 (5 bases). This CDR3 region has 14 residues. V dropped 7 bases and J dropped 6 bases, with 17 bases sitting between them. The germline V gene encodes CDR1 SEHNR and CDR2 FQNEAQ (reference sequence). CDR3 in amino acids: CASTDRVSGDTQYF. The CDR3 DNA is TGTGCCAGCACCGACCGGGTGTCAGGGGATACGCAGTATTTT.

The chain employs TRBV6-5 and TRBJ1-5; perhaps TRBD1 as D (6 bases). This CDR3 region has 15 residues. Deletions cut 0 bases from V and 7 bases from J, with 13 bases between. CDR1 MNHEY and CDR2 SVGAGI come from the germline V gene. CDR3 DNA sequence: TGTGCCAGCAGTTACTCGCAGGGGTCAAAACAGCCCCAGCATTTT. As protein: CASSYSQGSKQPQHF.

This clone was counted between two and nine times. V gene TRBV27 combines with J gene TRBJ1-5, with D uncertain. CDR3 size: 11 residues. V lost 8 bases and J lost 6, with 8 bases in between. CDR1 and CDR2 (germline): MNHEY, SMNVEV (reference sequence). CDR3: CASGSGQPQHF. The CDR3 DNA reads TGTGCCAGCGGGTCGGGTCAGCCCCAGCATTTT.

V usage is TRBV2 and J usage is TRBJ2-5; D may be TRBD2 (5 bases). Germline V lookup: CDR1 SNHLY, CDR2 FYNNEI. V lost 0 bases to trimming and J lost 5 bases, with 10 bases between them. The CDR3 has 14 amino acids. The CDR3 is CASSEAERGETQYF. The CDR3 nucleotides are TGTGCCAGCAGTGAAGCGGAGCGAGGGGAGACCCAGTACTTC.

As to this clone: The CDR3 ends on some other residue instead of the conserved phenylalanine or tryptophan, so this is likely a read error. The DNA is left out, because the CDR3 cannot be placed on it with certainty; the CDR3 is given as TCRdb lists it. The V and J genes are TRBV20-1 and TRBJ1-4. The V gene's germline CDR1 is DFQATT and CDR2 SNEGSKA (reference sequence). The CDR3 spans 9 amino acids, including both terminal residues. CDR3: CSARGPDAL.

The chain links TRBV2 to TRBJ1-1; the D gene is possibly TRBD1 (6 bases). The germline CDR1 and CDR2 sequences are SNHLY and FYNNEI. This CDR3 spans 13 amino acids. Deletions cut 5 bases from V and 5 bases from J, with 12 bases between. The CDR3 loop reads CASSLTGKTEAFF. Written as DNA, the CDR3 is TGTGCCAGCAGTCTAACAGGGAAAACTGAAGCTTTCTTT.